This T cell receptor beta chain was identified in a study of blood T cell repertoires in COVID-19. Study overall: PBMCs, B-cell-depleted T cells, or T cells were the source of the cDNA or gDNA that made up the material.

Method: immunoSEQ multiplex PCR; TCRdb's copy keeps in-frame clones and lacks some. The sample consists of around 300,000 clones, roughly 90% of them appearing once. CDR1 is LGHDT, CDR2 YNNKEL, per germline (reference sequence). V lost 1 base to trimming and J lost 1 base, with 7 bases between them. The CDR3 extends over 14 amino acids. Recruitment covered about two dozen US areas and drew participants whose ages spanned roughly 18 to 100 years. The rearrangement uses TRBV3-1 (or the pseudogene TRBV3-2) and TRBJ2-5; D remains ambiguous. The sequenced sample consisted of PBMCs or T cells enriched from blood (not recorded which). This TCR was recovered from a woman aged 30 to 39 who had recovered from COVID-19. The CDR3, as DNA: TGTGCCAGCAGCCAAGGGGCGTCCCAAGAGACCCAGTACTTC. Translated: CASSQGASQETQYF.